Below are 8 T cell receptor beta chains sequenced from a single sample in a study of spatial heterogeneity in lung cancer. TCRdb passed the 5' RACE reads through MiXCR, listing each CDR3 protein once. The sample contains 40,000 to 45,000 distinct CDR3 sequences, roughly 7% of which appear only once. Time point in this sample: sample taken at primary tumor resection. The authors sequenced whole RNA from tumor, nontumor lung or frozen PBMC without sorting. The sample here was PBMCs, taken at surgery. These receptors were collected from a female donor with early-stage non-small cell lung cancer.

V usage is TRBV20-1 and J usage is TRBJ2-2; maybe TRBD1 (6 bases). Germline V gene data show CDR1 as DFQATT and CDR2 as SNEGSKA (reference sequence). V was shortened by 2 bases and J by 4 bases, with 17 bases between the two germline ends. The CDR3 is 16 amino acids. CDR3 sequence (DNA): TGCAGTGCTAGAATGGGGATACAGGGTGGCACCGGGGAGCTGTTTTTT. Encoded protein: CSARMGIQGGTGELFF.

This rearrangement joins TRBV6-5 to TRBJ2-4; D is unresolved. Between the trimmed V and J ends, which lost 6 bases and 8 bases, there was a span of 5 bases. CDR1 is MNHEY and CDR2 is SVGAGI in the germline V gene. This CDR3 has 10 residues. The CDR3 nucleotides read TGTGCCAGCAGCCCACACATTCAGTACTTC. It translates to CASSPHIQYF.

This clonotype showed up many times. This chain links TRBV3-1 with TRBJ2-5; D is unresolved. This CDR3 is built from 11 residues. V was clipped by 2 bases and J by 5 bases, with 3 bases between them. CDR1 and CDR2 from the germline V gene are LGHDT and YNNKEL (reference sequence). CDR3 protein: CASSQSETQYF. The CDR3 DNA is TGTGCCAGCAGCCAATCGGAGACCCAGTACTTC.

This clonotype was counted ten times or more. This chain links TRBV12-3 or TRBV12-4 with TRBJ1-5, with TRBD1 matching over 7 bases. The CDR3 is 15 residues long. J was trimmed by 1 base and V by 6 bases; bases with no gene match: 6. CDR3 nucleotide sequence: TGTGCCAGCAGGTCGGGGACAGTAAGCAATCAGCCCCAGCATTTT. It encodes CASRSGTVSNQPQHF.

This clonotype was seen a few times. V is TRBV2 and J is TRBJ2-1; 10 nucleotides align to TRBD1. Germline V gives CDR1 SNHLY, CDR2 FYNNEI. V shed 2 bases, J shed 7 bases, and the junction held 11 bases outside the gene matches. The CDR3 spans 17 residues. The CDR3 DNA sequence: TGTGCCAGCAGTGAAATGGATGGGGGACAGGGGATGAATGAGCAGTTCTTC. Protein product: CASSEMDGGQGMNEQFF.

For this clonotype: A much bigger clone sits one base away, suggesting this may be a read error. The CDR3 DNA reads TGCAGTGCCAAGGCCCCAGGGGAGCAGTACTTC. Its translation is CSAKAPGEQYF. The rearrangement joins TRBV20-1 to TRBJ2-7, with D perhaps matching TRBD1 (5 bases). V dropped 6 bases and J dropped 7 bases, with 13 bases sitting between them. CDR1 is DFQATT and CDR2 is SNEGSKA in the germline V gene (reference sequence). The CDR3 is 11 amino acids.

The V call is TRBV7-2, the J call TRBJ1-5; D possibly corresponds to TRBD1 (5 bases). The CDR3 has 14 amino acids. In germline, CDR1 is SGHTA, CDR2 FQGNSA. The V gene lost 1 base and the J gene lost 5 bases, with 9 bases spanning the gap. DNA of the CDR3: TGTGCCAGCAGCTTAGATGGCAGGGATCAGCCCCAGCATTTT. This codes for CASSLDGRDQPQHF.

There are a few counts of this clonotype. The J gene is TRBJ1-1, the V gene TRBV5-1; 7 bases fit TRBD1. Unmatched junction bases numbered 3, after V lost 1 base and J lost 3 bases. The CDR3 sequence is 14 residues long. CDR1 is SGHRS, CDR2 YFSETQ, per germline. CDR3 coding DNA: TGCGCCAGCAGCTTGAAAGGACAGGACACTGAAGCTTTCTTT. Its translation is CASSLKGQDTEAFF.